The clone carrying this TCR beta chain was seen a handful of times. This CDR3 region has 16 residues. Germline CDR1 is SGHRS and CDR2 is YFSETQ. V was pared by 2 bases and J by 7 bases, with 21 bases between. This entry belongs to a study of T cells after yellow fever vaccination. In TCRdb, the 5' RACE reads were re-called with MiXCR into one record per CDR3 protein. The sample carries some 350,000 distinct CDR3 sequences, 11% recorded once. Sequencing was performed on PBMCs, taken on the day of the first yellow fever vaccination. The source is a man between 18 and 29 years old who received the YFV17D yellow fever vaccine. V gene TRBV5-1 combines with J gene TRBJ2-5; tentative D call: TRBD2 (6 bases). CDR3 in amino acids: CASSFGEGTSRGTQYF. Written as DNA, the CDR3 is TGCGCCAGCAGCTTCGGCGAGGGGACTTCGAGGGGGACCCAGTACTTC.